The 2 T cell receptor beta chains presented below share a single source sample, sequenced in a study of cytomegalovirus exposure and HLA in healthy donors. PCR amplification relied on 60 Vbeta primers (plus 13 Jbeta primers). This table comes from immunoSEQ multiplex PCR, and its TCRdb copy is limited to in-frame clones, with some not included. This table has around 100,000 clones, roughly 78% appearing once. Sequencing input: PBMCs. These TCRs come from a male donor in good health and CMV-seropositive.

This clone has a single count. The chain is built from TRBV7-9 and TRBJ1-1; D uncertain. V was pared by 1 base and J by 2 bases, with 2 bases between. The CDR3 runs to 12 residues. Germline CDR1 SEHNR, CDR2 FQNEAQ (reference sequence). The CDR3 DNA reads TGTGCCAGCAGCTTAGTAAACACTGAAGCTTTCTTT. The encoded protein is CASSLVNTEAFF.

The chain employs TRBV27 and TRBJ1-2, with a weak D call TRBD1 (5 bases). The germline V gene has CDR1 MNHEY and CDR2 SMNVEV (reference sequence). The V end was cut by 8 bases, the J end by 6 bases, with 16 bases between. This CDR3 is built from 13 residues. In DNA, the CDR3 is TGTGCCAGCCGACTTAATCAGGGCGATGGCTACACCTTC. Its protein product is CASRLNQGDGYTF.